The clone carrying this T cell receptor beta chain was counted ten times or more. Its antigen is currently unknown. The CDR3 spans 15 residues. Germline V gives CDR1 SGHTA, CDR2 FQGTGA. The V gene end was trimmed by 5 bases and the J gene end by 4 bases; junction bases not matched to a gene: 11. The entry originates in a study of identical twins. TCRdb independently ran MiXCR on the 5' RACE reads; one entry per CDR3 protein. The sample records 450,000 to 500,000 distinct CDR3 sequences, roughly an eighth being singletons. The study's findings and limits: Interpretation of the results relied on cross-sectional statistical analysis and not on following the same donors. Modelling underestimated the level of out-of-frame TCR alpha sharing observed in monozygotic twins. Out-of-frame alpha sequences shared by twins were enriched for low generation probability.

These data are also associated with another study on yellow fever vaccine responses in identical twins.

V usage is TRBV7-3 and J usage is TRBJ2-7; 7 positions match TRBD1. The TCR sequence derives from a woman aged 18-35 years in good health. The sequenced sample was CD4+ T cells sorted from blood. CDR3 coding DNA: TGTGCCAGCAGCCCACAGGGGTCTAACGGATACGAGCAGTACTTC. Residues: CASSPQGSNGYEQYF. Filled out from reference TRBV7-3 and TRBJ2-7, the complete variable domain reads GAGVSQTPSNKVTEKGKYVELRCDPISGHTALYWYRQSLGQGPEFLIYFQGTGAADDSGLPNDRFFAVRPEGSVSTLKIQRTERGDSAVYLCASSPQGSNGYEQYFGPGTRLTVT.